What follows describes a single T cell receptor (beta chain). The antigen is not known. Germline CDR1 reads SGHRS; CDR2 reads YFSETQ. The CDR3 is 16 amino acids. V dropped 0 bases and J dropped 1 base, with 13 bases sitting between them. Study processing details: ImmunoSEQ output lacked quality scores and full-length reads, limiting matched filtering. Profiled with immunoSEQ multiplex PCR; TCRdb holds only in-frame clones, not every one. That table supplies the V and J calls and clone size; D and trimming were determined from the DNA. The repertoire has around 1.9 million clones, roughly 95% of them found once; the top ten carry about 1.6%. This sample was taken from a study of shared clonotypes between healthy human individuals. Overall study: Researchers drew samples from two women and a few men aged 18 to 49.

Terminally differentiated effector memory CD45RA+ cells were excluded by CCR7 positive selection of CD45RO-negative cells. Overall study results and limits: Unshared clonotypes carried lower generation probabilities than those common to all four donors.

The V call is TRBV5-1, the J call TRBJ1-1, with D possibly being TRBD1 (6 bases). Sample: naive CD8+ T cells from PBMCs. This receptor was obtained from a man younger than 35 in good health. Some clones in this sample may be carry-over from other donors' samples. The CDR3 protein is CASSLGVQGRNTEAFF. For the CDR3, the DNA is TGCGCCAGCAGCTTGGGAGTACAGGGTCGGAACACTGAAGCTTTCTTT.